This T cell receptor beta chain was captured in a study of T cell changes during pregnancy in multiple sclerosis. The data were produced by immunoSEQ multiplex PCR, yet TCRdb's version contains in-frame clones alone and is incomplete. The sample has more than 65,000 clones; 85% to 95% are singletons. The sequence was obtained from a female donor with multiple sclerosis, enrolled in a pregnancy study. This specimen consisted of peripheral blood, obtained in the first trimester of pregnancy.

The chain's CDR3 is CASSPRGEVLYEQYF. The DNA for the CDR3 is TGTGCCAGCTCACCACGCGGGGAGGTCCTCTACGAGCAGTACTTC. The genes are TRBV18 and TRBJ2-7, with a weak D call TRBD2 (6 bases). The CDR3 covers 15 residues. With 1 base removed from V and 3 bases from J, the gap between germline ends came to 13 bases. Germline CDR1 and CDR2: KGHSH and LQKENI.